The present entry profiles one T cell receptor (beta chain) with its context. Antigen: not known. The data stem from a study of T cell responses to AZD1222 COVID-19 vaccine. TCRdb's copy holds only in-frame clones and misses some; the assay was immunoSEQ multiplex PCR. The table records some 94,000 clones, roughly nine tenths of them present only once. Germline lookup yields CDR1 SGHAT and CDR2 FQNNGV. V dropped 5 bases and J dropped 0; count of bases not matched to a gene: 8. The CDR3 runs to 17 residues. Findings of the study overall: It was only after the peak T cell response that any repertoires were sampled. Among vaccine-associated CD4 TCRs, coverage spanned spike, with dominance at 160-218 and 743-854. The donor group comprised mostly white British people and more females; the analysis possibly underestimated clonal diversity. With two AZD1222 doses given, Spike-specific TCR breadth and depth both rose.

The sequencing here drew on peripheral blood, taken on day 0 of AZD1222 vaccination. The chain couples TRBV11-2 to TRBJ2-3, with 10 positions matching TRBD2. The source of this sequence is an adult in good health. The DNA for the CDR3 is TGTGCCAGCAGCCCTCTAGCGGGGGTCACTAGCACAGATACGCAGTATTTT. It codes for CASSPLAGVTSTDTQYF.